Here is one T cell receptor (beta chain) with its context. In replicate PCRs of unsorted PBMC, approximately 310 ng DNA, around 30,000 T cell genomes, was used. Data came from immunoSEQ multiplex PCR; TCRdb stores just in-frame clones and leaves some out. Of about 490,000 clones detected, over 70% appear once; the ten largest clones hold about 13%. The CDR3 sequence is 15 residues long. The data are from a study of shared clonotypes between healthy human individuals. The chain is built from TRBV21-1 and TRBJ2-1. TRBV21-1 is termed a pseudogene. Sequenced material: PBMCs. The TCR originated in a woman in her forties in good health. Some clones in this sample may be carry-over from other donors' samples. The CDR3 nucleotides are TGTGCCAGCAGCAACGTAATAAGCTCCTACAATGAGCAGTTCTTC. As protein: CASSNVISSYNEQFF.